Each of the 26 T cell receptor beta chains below was sequenced from the same sample in a study of neurological immune-mediated disorders. TCRdb re-called the 5' RACE reads with MiXCR, one entry per CDR3 protein. The sample contains some 70,000 distinct CDR3 sequences, 4.5% of which appear only once. The sequenced material came from PBMCs. These receptors came from a man between 25 and 39 years old with multiple sclerosis.

This clonotype was recorded many times. This rearrangement joins TRBV2 to TRBJ1-1, with a possible D match to TRBD1 (5 bases). Germline loops: CDR1 SNHLY, CDR2 FYNNEI. Trimming cost V 5 bases and J 1 base, with 11 bases left between them. CDR3 length: 14 residues. CDR3 sequence reads: CASSSQGANTEAFF. The CDR3 nucleotides are TGTGCCAGCAGTTCCCAAGGGGCGAACACTGAAGCTTTCTTT.

The genes are TRBV5-1 and TRBJ2-7, with D uncertain. CDR1 and CDR2 from the germline V gene are SGHRS and YFSETQ. The CDR3 has 14 residues. The V end was cut by 2 bases, the J end by 6 bases, with 15 bases between. The CDR3 sequence is CASSFSRFYGEQYF. CDR3 coding DNA: TGCGCCAGCAGCTTCTCGAGGTTCTATGGCGAGCAGTACTTC.

This clonotype has a count of ten or more. This chain connects TRBV5-1 to TRBJ1-5; D remains ambiguous. CDR3 length equals 14 residues. Trimming removed 4 bases from V and 2 bases from J, with 10 bases in between. Germline values: CDR1 SGHRS, CDR2 YFSETQ. The CDR3 nucleotides read TGCGCCAGCAGCGCCTCGGGAGGCAATCAGCCCCAGCATTTT. The encoded protein is CASSASGGNQPQHF.

Concerning this clonotype: A single base separates this from a much larger clone, so it may be a read error. V gene TRBV6-5 combines with J gene TRBJ1-4; no firm D call. The V and J ends lost 2 bases and 6 bases respectively, with 10 bases between them. Germline V CDR1 and CDR2: MNHEY, SVGAGI. CDR3 size: 14 residues. The CDR3 coding sequence is TGTGCCAGCAGTTACACTCACGGATATGAAAAACTGTTTTTT. It is translated as CASSYTHGYEKLFF.

This clonotype was detected a few times. The junction shows a germline mismatch at one end, possibly a read error. This chain links TRBV20-1 with TRBJ1-5; 8 bases align to TRBD1. The CDR3 covers 16 residues. Germline assignment: CDR1 DFQATT and CDR2 SNEGSKA (reference sequence). The CDR3 reads CSARGEQGGSNQPQNF. CDR3 nucleotides: TGCAGTGCTAGAGGAGAACAGGGGGGTTCCAATCAGCCCCAGAATTTT.

This clonotype has at least ten counts. The CDR3 DNA sequence: TGTGCCAGCAGCTTGACGGGACAGAACTCCTACGAGCAGTACTTC. Protein product: CASSLTGQNSYEQYF. The chain recombines TRBV5-6 with TRBJ2-7; 7 bases align to TRBD1. Looked up from germline, CDR1 is SGHDT and CDR2 is YYEEEE. This CDR3 has 15 residues. V was clipped by 1 base and J by 0 bases; unmatched bases: 4. The full variable domain, with the rest looked up from reference TRBV5-6 and TRBJ2-7, is DAGVTQSPTHLIKTRGQQVTLRCSPKSGHDTVSWYQQALGQGPQFIFQYYEEEERQRGNFPDRFSGHQFPNYSSELNVNALLLGDSALYLCASSLTGQNSYEQYFGPGTRLTVT.

The DNA for the CDR3 is TGTGCCAGCAGCTTCTTTTCGGGGGGGGTTTACAATGAGCAGTTCTTC. It encodes CASSFFSGGVYNEQFF. V gene TRBV7-9 combines with J gene TRBJ2-1, with 8 positions matching TRBD2. V trimming: 3 bases; J trimming: 4 bases; junction bases outside the gene matches: 8. The CDR3 sequence is 16 residues long. Germline lookup yields CDR1 SEHNR and CDR2 FQNEAQ (reference sequence).

This clonotype was seen many times. This chain joins TRBV3-1 and TRBJ1-6, with a possible D match to TRBD1 (5 bases). Germline CDR1 and CDR2: LGHDT and YNNKEL (reference sequence). V lost 4 bases and J 6 bases, leaving 10 bases between the germline ends. The CDR3 consists of 14 residues. The CDR3 DNA reads TGTGCCAGCAGCCGGACACCTACTAATTCACCCCTCCACTTT. Translated, it gives CASSRTPTNSPLHF.

This clonotype was counted at least ten times. This chain connects TRBV27 to TRBJ1-1, with D possibly TRBD1 on 6 matching bases. The CDR3 runs 16 residues. Germline values: CDR1 MNHEY, CDR2 SMNVEV (reference sequence). V lost 3 bases to trimming and J lost 0 bases, with 14 bases between them. CDR3 sequence (DNA): TGTGCCAGCAGTTTCATAGGGGGACAATTGAACACTGAAGCTTTCTTT. The encoded protein is CASSFIGGQLNTEAFF.

This clonotype came up many times. This sequence joins TRBV10-3 and TRBJ1-6, with a weak D call TRBD1 (6 bases). Trimming removed 0 bases from V and 7 bases from J, with 10 bases in between. The CDR3 totals 15 residues. CDR1 ENHRY and CDR2 SYGVKD come from the germline V gene. The CDR3, as DNA: TGTGCCATCAGTGAGTCGGACAGTAACAATTCACCCCTCCACTTT. Protein product: CAISESDSNNSPLHF.

By sample share, this clonotype is medium-sized. V is TRBV10-3 and J is TRBJ1-1, with TRBD1 matching over 7 bases. CDR3 length equals 14 residues. The J segment lost 5 bases and the V segment lost 4 bases, leaving 7 bases of the junction unmatched. Germline CDR1 reads ENHRY; CDR2 reads SYGVKD. This chain's CDR3 is CAISARDSDTEAFF. Here the CDR3 DNA reads TGTGCCATCAGTGCCAGGGACAGCGATACTGAAGCTTTCTTT.

This clonotype showed up just a few times. This chain joins TRBV6-5 and TRBJ1-2; a weak D match, TRBD1 (6 bases). The CDR3 extends over 14 amino acids. Trimming pared 6 bases from V and 3 bases from J, leaving 14 bases between. Germline lookup yields CDR1 MNHEY and CDR2 SVGAGI. The CDR3 DNA follows: TGTGCCAGCAGCTTCAGGGGAGAGTACTATGGCTACACCTTC. The encoded protein is CASSFRGEYYGYTF.

Many counts were recorded for this clonotype. The CDR3 sequence is CASSSALVGDTQYF. The CDR3 region has the DNA TGTGCCAGCAGCTCTGCCCTAGTTGGAGATACGCAGTATTTT. V is TRBV11-3 and J is TRBJ2-3; D remains unclear. Germline V CDR1 and CDR2: SGHNT, YENEEA. The V gene lost 4 bases and the J gene lost 5 bases, with 13 bases spanning the gap. The CDR3 is made up of 14 amino acids.

Ten or more counts support this clonotype. This sequence joins TRBV7-2 and TRBJ1-1, with D possibly matching TRBD1 (5 bases). Trimming took 0 bases from V and 4 from J, leaving 15 bases between them. This CDR3 spans 16 amino acids. The germline CDR1 and CDR2 sequences are SGHTA and FQGNSA. CDR3 region: CASSLAPSGGGTEAFF. In nucleotides, the CDR3 is TGTGCCAGCAGCTTAGCTCCGTCCGGTGGGGGCACTGAAGCTTTCTTT.

This clonotype was detected ten times or more. This chain connects TRBV9 to TRBJ1-1; D is undetermined. V lost 7 bases to trimming and J lost 0 bases, with 13 bases between them. This CDR3 is 14 amino acids long. CDR1 and CDR2 (germline): SGDLS, YYNGEE. The CDR3 sequence is CASGGSDLNTEAFF. CDR3 sequence (DNA): TGTGCCAGCGGAGGGTCGGACCTGAACACTGAAGCTTTCTTT.

J is TRBJ2-1 and V is TRBV15, with 11 nucleotides matching TRBD2. The CDR3 has 16 residues. V gave up 5 bases and J gave up 3 bases; unmatched junction bases: 6. Per germline, CDR1 LNHNV and CDR2 YYDKDF (reference sequence). DNA for the CDR3: TGTGCCACCAGCGGGTCGACTAGCGGGGACTACAATGAGCAGTTCTTC. It specifies CATSGSTSGDYNEQFF.

Of note for this clonotype: A much larger clone differs by one base, so this may be a read error. The V call is TRBV10-3, the J call TRBJ1-1, with a possible D match to TRBD1 (6 bases). CDR1 is ENHRY, CDR2 SYGVKD, per germline. The CDR3 extends over 12 amino acids. V shed 6 bases and J shed 12 bases, with 17 bases lying between them. CDR3: CAISPVQGLSFF. The DNA of the CDR3 is TGTGCCATCAGCCCGGTACAGGGTTTGTCTTTCTTT.

This clonotype was counted ten times or more. CDR3 DNA: TGCAGTGCAACACAGGGGGTCACCGGGGAGCTGTTTTTT. It codes for CSATQGVTGELFF. The chain combines TRBV20-1 with TRBJ2-2; 8 bases fit TRBD1. The J segment lost 4 bases and the V segment lost 6 bases, leaving 4 bases of the junction unmatched. The CDR3 is 13 residues long. CDR1 and CDR2 from the germline V gene are DFQATT and SNEGSKA (reference sequence).

This clonotype was seen ten or more times. This CDR3 reads CASSVASRGANVLTF. DNA of the CDR3: TGTGCCAGCAGCGTAGCCTCTCGAGGGGCCAACGTCCTGACTTTC. The chain uses TRBV9 and TRBJ2-6, with D hard to call. This CDR3 has 15 amino acids. The V gene lost 0 bases and the J gene lost 4 bases, with 8 bases spanning the gap. CDR1 is SGDLS and CDR2 is YYNGEE in the germline V gene.

In this sample, this clonotype turned up a few times. This sequence joins TRBV19 and TRBJ1-1; weak D call: TRBD1 (5 bases). The CDR3 extends over 18 amino acids. Looked up from germline, CDR1 is LNHDA and CDR2 is SQIVND (reference sequence). Trimming left V 3 bases short and J 2 bases short, with 22 bases between. Here the CDR3 reads CASSMDRQSSRPNTEAFF. The CDR3 DNA reads TGTGCCAGTAGTATGGATCGACAGTCAAGCAGACCCAACACTGAAGCTTTCTTT. Supplemented by reference TRBV19 and TRBJ1-1, the full variable domain reads DGGITQSPKYLFRKEGQNVTLSCEQNLNHDAMYWYRQDPGQGLRLIYYSQIVNDFQKGDIAEGYSVSREKKESFPLTVTSAQKNPTAFYLCASSMDRQSSRPNTEAFFGQGTRLTVV.

This clonotype appeared many times. V is TRBV7-9 and J is TRBJ1-4; D perhaps matches TRBD1 (5 bases). The V end lost 3 bases, the J end lost 8 bases, and 16 bases lay between the germline ends. CDR1 is SEHNR and CDR2 is FQNEAQ in the germline V gene (reference sequence). The length of the CDR3 is 15 residues. The CDR3 sequence: CASSLGGIGGEKLFF. The CDR3 region has the DNA TGTGCCAGCAGCTTGGGGGGAATTGGAGGAGAAAAACTGTTTTTT.

This clonotype was recorded a few times. J is TRBJ2-5 and V is TRBV20-1, with 12 bases that match TRBD2. Germline V gives CDR1 DFQATT, CDR2 SNEGSKA (reference sequence). Trimming removed 2 bases from V and 2 bases from J; junction bases left unmatched: 3. The CDR3 is made up of 15 amino acids. The CDR3 spells CSARRLAGDQETQYF. For the CDR3, the DNA is TGCAGTGCTAGACGACTAGCGGGGGATCAAGAGACCCAGTACTTC.

The sample holds many counts of this clonotype. The chain employs TRBV12-3 or TRBV12-4 and TRBJ1-1; TRBD1 agrees at 7 bases. The CDR3 is made up of 13 amino acids. The V and J ends lost 6 bases and 5 bases, in that order; junction bases with no gene match: 6. This CDR3 reads CASSLGGITEAFF. The CDR3 nucleotides are TGTGCCAGCAGCCTAGGGGGCATTACTGAAGCTTTCTTT.

This clonotype has ten or more counts. The CDR3 reads CSARDRVTGNTIYF. CDR3 in DNA: TGCAGTGCTCGGGACAGGGTTACTGGAAACACCATATATTTT. V and J are TRBV20-1 and TRBJ1-3, with 9 bases matching TRBD1. The CDR3 is 14 residues long. The V gene's germline CDR1 is DFQATT and CDR2 SNEGSKA (reference sequence). The ends lost 5 bases at V and 2 bases at J; junction bases unmatched: 4.

The sample holds a few counts of this clonotype. The chain employs TRBV20-1 and TRBJ2-5; 9 nucleotides agree with TRBD2. This CDR3 comprises 15 residues. V dropped 6 bases and J dropped 5; count of bases not matched to a gene: 13. Germline CDR1 reads DFQATT; CDR2 reads SNEGSKA (reference sequence). The DNA of the CDR3 is TGCAGTGCCCTACCCGCGGGGGGGATAGTGGAGACCCAGTACTTC. Its protein is CSALPAGGIVETQYF.

This clonotype was detected many times. The chain recombines TRBV20-1 with TRBJ1-4; weak D call: TRBD1 (6 bases). This CDR3 region has 14 residues. CDR1 and CDR2 (germline): DFQATT, SNEGSKA (reference sequence). Trimming took off 3 bases at V and 8 bases at J, with 16 bases between the two ends. The CDR3 nucleotides read TGCAGTGCTAGTAGGGACACCCAAACAGAAAAACTGTTTTTT. Amino acids: CSASRDTQTEKLFF.